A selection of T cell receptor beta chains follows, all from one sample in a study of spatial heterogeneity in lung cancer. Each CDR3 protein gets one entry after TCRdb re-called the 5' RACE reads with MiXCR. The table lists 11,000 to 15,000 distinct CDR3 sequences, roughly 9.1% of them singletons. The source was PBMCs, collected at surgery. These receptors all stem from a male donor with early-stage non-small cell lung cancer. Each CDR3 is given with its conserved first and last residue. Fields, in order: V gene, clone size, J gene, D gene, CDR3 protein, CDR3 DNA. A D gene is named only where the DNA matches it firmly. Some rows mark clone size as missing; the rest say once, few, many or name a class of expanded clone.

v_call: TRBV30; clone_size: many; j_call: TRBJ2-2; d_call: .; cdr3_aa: CAWRPMFGELFF; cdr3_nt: TGTGCCTGGAGACCCATGTTTGGGGAGCTGTTTTTT
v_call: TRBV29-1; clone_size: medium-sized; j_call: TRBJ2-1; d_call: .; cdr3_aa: CSVEGAGFFANEQFF; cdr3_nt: TGCAGCGTTGAAGGGGCTGGCTTTTTCGCCAATGAGCAGTTCTTC
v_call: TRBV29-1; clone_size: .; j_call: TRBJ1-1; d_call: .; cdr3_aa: CSVERATEAFF; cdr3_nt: TGCAGCGTTGAAAGGGCCACTGAAGCTTTCTTT
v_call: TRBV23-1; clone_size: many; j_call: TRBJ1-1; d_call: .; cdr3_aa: CASSQRPRFLNTEAFF; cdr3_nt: TGCGCCAGCAGTCAGCGGCCGCGGTTTCTGAACACTGAAGCTTTCTTT
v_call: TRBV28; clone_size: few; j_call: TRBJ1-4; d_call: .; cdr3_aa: CASSPPRTPRNEKLFF; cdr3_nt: TGTGCCAGCAGTCCCCCCCGGACACCTAGGAATGAAAAACTGTTTTTT
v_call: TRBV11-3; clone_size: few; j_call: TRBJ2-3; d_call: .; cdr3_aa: CASSFGPPGVGTDTQYF; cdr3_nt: TGTGCCAGCAGCTTTGGACCCCCAGGGGTTGGCACAGATACGCAGTATTTT
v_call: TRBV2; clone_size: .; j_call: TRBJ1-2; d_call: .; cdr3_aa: CASREQETYGYTF; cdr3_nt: TGTGCCAGCAGGGAACAGGAGACTTATGGCTACACCTTC
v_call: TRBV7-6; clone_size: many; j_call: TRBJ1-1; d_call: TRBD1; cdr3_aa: CASSLDRGFTEAFF; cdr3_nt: TGTGCCAGCAGCCTTGACAGGGGATTTACTGAAGCTTTCTTT
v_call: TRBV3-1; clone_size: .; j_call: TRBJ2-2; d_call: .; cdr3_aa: CASSHSAGELFF; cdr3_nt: TGTGCCAGCAGCCACAGCGCCGGGGAGCTGTTTTTT
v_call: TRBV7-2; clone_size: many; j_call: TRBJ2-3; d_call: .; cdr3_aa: CASSRSVGGSTDTQYF; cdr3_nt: TGTGCCAGCAGCCGCTCGGTGGGAGGCAGCACAGATACGCAGTATTTT
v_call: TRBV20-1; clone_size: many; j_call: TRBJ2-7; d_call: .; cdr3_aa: CSARDRDGNLREQYF; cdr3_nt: TGCAGTGCTAGAGACCGGGACGGCAACCTTAGGGAGCAGTACTTC
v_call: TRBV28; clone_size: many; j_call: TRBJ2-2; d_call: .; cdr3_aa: CASSSTSRQSTGELFF; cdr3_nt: TGTGCCAGCAGCTCAACTAGCCGACAATCCACCGGGGAGCTGTTTTTT
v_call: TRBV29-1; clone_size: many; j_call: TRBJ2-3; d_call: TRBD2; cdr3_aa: CSVEEAGPTDTQYF; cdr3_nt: TGCAGCGTTGAAGAAGCGGGACCCACAGATACGCAGTATTTT
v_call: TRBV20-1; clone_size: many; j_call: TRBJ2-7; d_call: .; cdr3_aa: CSARERRRHEQYF; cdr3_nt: TGCAGTGCTAGAGAGCGCAGGCGACACGAGCAGTACTTC
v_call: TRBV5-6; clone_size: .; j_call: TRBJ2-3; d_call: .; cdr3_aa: CASSSTGIKMSDTQYF; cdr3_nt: TGTGCCAGCAGCTCTACCGGGATTAAGATGTCTGATACGCAGTATTTT
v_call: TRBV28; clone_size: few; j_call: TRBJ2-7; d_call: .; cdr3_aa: CASSSGVHEQYF; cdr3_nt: TGTGCCAGCAGTTCAGGGGTCCACGAGCAGTACTTC
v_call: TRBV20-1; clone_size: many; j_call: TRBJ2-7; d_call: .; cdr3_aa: CSARDWFSYEQYF; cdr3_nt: TGCAGTGCTAGAGACTGGTTCTCCTACGAGCAGTACTTC
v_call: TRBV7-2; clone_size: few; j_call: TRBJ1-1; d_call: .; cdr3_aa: CAGSLAKNTEAFF; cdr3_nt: TGTGCCGGCAGCTTAGCGAAGAACACTGAAGCTTTCTTT
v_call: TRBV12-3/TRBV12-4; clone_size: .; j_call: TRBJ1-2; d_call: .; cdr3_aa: CASSLNREAGYTF; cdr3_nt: TGTGCCAGCAGTTTGAACAGGGAGGCTGGCTACACCTTC
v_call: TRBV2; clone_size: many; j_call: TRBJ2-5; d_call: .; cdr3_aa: CASVSSGPQETQYF; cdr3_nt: TGTGCCAGCGTGAGTAGCGGCCCTCAAGAGACCCAGTACTTC
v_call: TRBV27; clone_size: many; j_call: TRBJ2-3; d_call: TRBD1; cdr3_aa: CASSLGQGFGTDTQYF; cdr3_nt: TGTGCCAGCAGTTTGGGACAGGGTTTTGGGACAGATACGCAGTATTTT
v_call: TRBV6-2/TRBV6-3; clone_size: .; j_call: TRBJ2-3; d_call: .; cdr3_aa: CASSRRDIDTQYF; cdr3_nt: TGTGCCAGCAGCCGTCGGGACATAGATACGCAGTATTTT
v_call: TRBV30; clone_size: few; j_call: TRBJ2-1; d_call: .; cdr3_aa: CAWRQGLMGGRFF; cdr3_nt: TGTGCCTGGAGACAGGGCCTGATGGGGGGGCGGTTCTTC
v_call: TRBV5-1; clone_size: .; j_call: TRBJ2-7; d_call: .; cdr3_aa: CASSPTSHPYEQYF; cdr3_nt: TGCGCCAGCAGCCCGACTAGTCATCCCTACGAGCAGTACTTC
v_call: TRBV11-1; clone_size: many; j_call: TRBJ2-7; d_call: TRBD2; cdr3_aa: CASSPPAGVYEQYF; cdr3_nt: TGTGCCAGCAGCCCCCCAGCGGGAGTGTACGAGCAGTACTTC
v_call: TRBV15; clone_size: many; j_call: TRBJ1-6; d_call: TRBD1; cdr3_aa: CATQGIYNSPLHF; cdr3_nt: TGTGCCACACAGGGGATCTATAATTCACCCCTCCACTTT
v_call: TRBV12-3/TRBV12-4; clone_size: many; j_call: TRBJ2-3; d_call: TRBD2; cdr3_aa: CASRTGTSGFSTDTQYF; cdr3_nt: TGTGCCAGCAGAACCGGGACTAGCGGGTTCAGCACAGATACGCAGTATTTT
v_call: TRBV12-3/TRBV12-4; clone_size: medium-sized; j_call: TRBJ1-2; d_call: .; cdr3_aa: CASSFRTIGYGYTF; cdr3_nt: TGTGCCAGCAGTTTCCGGACAATTGGCTATGGCTACACCTTC
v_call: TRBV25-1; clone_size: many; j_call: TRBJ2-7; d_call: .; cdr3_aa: CASRPGGGYEQYF; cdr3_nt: TGTGCCAGCCGCCCAGGGGGGGGCTACGAGCAGTACTTC
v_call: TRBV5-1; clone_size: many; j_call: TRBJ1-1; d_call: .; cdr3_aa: CASSLGGTNTEAFF; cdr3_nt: TGCGCCAGCAGCTTGGGAGGTACGAACACTGAAGCTTTCTTT
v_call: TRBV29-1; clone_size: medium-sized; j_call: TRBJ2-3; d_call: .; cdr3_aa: CSVEKESTDTQYF; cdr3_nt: TGCAGCGTTGAAAAGGAGAGCACAGATACGCAGTATTTT
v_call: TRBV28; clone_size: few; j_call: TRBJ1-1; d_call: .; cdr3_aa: CASSFRAGGTEAFF; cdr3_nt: TGTGCCAGCAGTTTTCGGGCCGGGGGCACTGAAGCTTTCTTT
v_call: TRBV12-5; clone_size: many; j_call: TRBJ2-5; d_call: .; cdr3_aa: CASGLGLGLQETQYF; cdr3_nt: TGTGCTAGTGGTTTGGGTCTGGGACTCCAAGAGACCCAGTACTTC
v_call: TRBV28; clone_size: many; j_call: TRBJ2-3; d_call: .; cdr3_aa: CASSPRYRGTDTQYF; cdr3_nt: TGTGCCAGCAGTCCGAGATACAGGGGCACAGATACGCAGTATTTT
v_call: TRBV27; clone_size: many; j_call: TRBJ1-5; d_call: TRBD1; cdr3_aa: CASSLGFGQGENQPQHF; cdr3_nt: TGTGCCAGCAGTTTAGGGTTTGGACAGGGGGAGAATCAGCCCCAGCATTTT
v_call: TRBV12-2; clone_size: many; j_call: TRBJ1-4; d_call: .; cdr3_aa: CASRLVGTGEGKNEKLFF; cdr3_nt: TGTGCAAGTCGCTTAGTCGGGACAGGGGAGGGTAAAAATGAAAAACTGTTTTTT
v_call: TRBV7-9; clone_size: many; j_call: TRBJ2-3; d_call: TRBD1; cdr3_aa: CASSTGGTDTQYF; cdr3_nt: TGTGCCAGCAGCACAGGGGGCACAGATACGCAGTATTTT
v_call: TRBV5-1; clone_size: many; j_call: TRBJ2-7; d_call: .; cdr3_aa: CASSLSGPGNNEQYF; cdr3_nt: TGCGCCAGCAGCTTGAGCGGGCCAGGGAACAACGAGCAGTACTTC
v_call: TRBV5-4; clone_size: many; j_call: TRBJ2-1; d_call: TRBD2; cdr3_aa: CASSWSGRTYNEQFF; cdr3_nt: TGTGCCAGCAGCTGGAGCGGGAGGACCTACAATGAGCAGTTCTTC
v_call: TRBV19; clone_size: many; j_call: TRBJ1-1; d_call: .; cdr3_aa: CASNLEGRIFAEAFF; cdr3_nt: TGTGCCAGTAACCTCGAGGGGCGCATCTTTGCTGAAGCTTTCTTT
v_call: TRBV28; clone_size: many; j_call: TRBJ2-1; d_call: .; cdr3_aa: CASSLRGREQFF; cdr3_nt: TGTGCCAGCAGTTTAAGGGGGAGGGAGCAGTTCTTC
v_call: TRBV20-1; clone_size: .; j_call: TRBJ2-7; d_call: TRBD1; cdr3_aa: CSATSKGGFYEQYF; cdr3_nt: TGCAGTGCAACCTCTAAAGGGGGCTTCTACGAGCAGTACTTC
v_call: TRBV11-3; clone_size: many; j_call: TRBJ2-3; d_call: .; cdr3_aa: CASSLSENTQYF; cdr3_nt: TGTGCCAGCAGCTTATCCGAGAATACGCAGTATTTT
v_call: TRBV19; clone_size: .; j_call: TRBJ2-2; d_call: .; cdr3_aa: CASSIVANTGELFF; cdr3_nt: TGTGCCAGTAGTATAGTGGCGAACACCGGGGAGCTGTTTTTT
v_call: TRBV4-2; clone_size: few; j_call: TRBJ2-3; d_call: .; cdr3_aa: CASSQVSEADTQYF; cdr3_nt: TGTGCCAGCAGCCAAGTGTCGGAGGCAGATACGCAGTATTTT
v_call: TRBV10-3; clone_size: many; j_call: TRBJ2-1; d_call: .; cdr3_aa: CAISADGIGEQFF; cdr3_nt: TGTGCCATCAGTGCGGACGGAATCGGCGAGCAGTTCTTC
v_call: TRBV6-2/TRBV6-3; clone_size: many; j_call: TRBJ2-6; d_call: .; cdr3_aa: CASSHRLPGANVLTF; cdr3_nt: TGTGCCAGCAGTCACCGTCTACCTGGGGCCAACGTCCTGACTTTC
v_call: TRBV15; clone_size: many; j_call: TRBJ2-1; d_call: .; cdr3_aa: CATSRGGSSYNEQFF; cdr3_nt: TGTGCCACCAGCAGAGGTGGGAGCTCCTACAATGAGCAGTTCTTC
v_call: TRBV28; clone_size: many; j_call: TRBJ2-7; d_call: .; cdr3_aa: CASQGNVNSYEQYF; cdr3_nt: TGTGCCAGCCAGGGGAACGTCAACTCCTACGAGCAGTACTTC
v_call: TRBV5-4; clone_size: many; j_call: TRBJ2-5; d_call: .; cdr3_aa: CASSLGDIQETQYF; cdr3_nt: TGTGCCAGCAGCCTTGGGGACATCCAAGAGACCCAGTACTTC
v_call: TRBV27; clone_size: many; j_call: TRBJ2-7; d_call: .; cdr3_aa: CASSAQSGLAYEQYF; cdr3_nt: TGTGCCAGCAGCGCACAATCGGGACTCGCCTACGAGCAGTACTTC
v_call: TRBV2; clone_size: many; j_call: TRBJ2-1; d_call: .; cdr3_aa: CASGRSSSYNEQFF; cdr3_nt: TGTGCCAGCGGAAGGTCAAGCTCCTACAATGAGCAGTTCTTC
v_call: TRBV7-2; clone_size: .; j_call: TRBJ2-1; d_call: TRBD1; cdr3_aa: CASSLRRQGRNNEQFF; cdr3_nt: TGTGCCAGCAGCCTCCGTCGACAGGGGAGAAACAATGAGCAGTTCTTC
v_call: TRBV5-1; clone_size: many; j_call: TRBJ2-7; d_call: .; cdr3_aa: CASSLGGFDYEQYF; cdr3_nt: TGCGCCAGCAGCCTGGGGGGTTTCGACTACGAGCAGTACTTC
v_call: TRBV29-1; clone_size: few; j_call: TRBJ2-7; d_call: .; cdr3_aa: CSVDGLALYEQYF; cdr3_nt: TGCAGCGTTGATGGACTCGCCCTCTACGAGCAGTACTTC
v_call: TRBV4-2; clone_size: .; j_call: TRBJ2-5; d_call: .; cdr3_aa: CASSQGSQETQYF; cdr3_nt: TGTGCCAGCAGCCAAGGCTCTCAAGAGACCCAGTACTTC